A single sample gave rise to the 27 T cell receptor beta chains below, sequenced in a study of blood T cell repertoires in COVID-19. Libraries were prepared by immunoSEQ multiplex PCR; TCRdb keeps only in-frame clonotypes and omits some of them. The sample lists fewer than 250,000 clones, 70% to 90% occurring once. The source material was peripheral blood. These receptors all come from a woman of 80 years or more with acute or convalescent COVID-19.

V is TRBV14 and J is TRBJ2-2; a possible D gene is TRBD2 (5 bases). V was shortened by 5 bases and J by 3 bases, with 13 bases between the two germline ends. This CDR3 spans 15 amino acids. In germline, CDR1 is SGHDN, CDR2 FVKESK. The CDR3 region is CASSSRRSDTGELFF. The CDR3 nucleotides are TGTGCCAGCAGCAGTAGGAGGAGCGACACCGGGGAGCTGTTTTTT. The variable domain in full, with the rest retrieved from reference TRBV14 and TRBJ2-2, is EAGVTQFPSHSVIEKGQTVTLRCDPISGHDNLYWYRRVMGKEIKFLLHFVKESKQDESGMPNNRFLAERTGGTYSTLKVQPAELEDSGVYFCASSSRRSDTGELFFGEGSRLTVL.

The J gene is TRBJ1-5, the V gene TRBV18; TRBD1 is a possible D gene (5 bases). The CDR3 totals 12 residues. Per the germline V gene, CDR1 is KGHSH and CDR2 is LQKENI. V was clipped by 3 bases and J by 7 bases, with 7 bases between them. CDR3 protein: CASSPQGQPQHF. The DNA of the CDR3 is TGTGCCAGCTCACCCCAGGGACAGCCCCAGCATTTT.

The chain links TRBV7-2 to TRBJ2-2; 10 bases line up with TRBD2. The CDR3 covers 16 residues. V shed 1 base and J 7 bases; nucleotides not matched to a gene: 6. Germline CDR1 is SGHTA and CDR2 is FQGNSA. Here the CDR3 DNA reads TGTGCCAGCAGCTTAGAAGCGGGGGGGCCTGGCGGGGAGCTGTTTTTT. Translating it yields CASSLEAGGPGGELFF.

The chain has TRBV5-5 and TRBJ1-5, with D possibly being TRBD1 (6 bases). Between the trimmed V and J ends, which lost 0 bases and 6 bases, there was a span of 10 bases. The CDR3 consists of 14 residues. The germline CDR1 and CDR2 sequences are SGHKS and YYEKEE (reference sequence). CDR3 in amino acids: CASSLDRVGQPQHF. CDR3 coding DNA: TGTGCCAGCAGCTTGGACAGGGTGGGTCAGCCCCAGCATTTT.

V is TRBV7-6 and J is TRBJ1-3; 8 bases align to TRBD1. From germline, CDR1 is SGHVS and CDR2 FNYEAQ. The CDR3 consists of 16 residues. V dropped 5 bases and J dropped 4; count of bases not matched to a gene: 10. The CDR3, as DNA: TGTGCCAGCAGCCCGAGGGACAGGTTGGAAGGAAACACCATATATTTT. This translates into CASSPRDRLEGNTIYF. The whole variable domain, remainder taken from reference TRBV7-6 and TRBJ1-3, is GAGVSQSPRYKVTKRGQDVALRCDPISGHVSLYWYRQALGQGPEFLTYFNYEAQQDKSGLPNDRFSAERPEGSISTLTIQRTEQRDSAMYRCASSPRDRLEGNTIYFGEGSWLTVV.

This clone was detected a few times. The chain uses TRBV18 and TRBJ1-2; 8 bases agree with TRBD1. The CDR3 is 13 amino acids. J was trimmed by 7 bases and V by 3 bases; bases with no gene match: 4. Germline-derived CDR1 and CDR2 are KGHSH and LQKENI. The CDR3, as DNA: TGTGCCAGCTCACCGGGACAGGAGGCTGGCTACACCTTC. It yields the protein CASSPGQEAGYTF.

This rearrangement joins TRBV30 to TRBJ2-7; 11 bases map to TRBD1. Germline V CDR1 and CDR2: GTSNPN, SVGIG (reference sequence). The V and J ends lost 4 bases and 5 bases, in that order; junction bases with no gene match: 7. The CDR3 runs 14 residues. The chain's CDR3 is CAWNHGQGADEQYF. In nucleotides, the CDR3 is TGTGCCTGGAACCACGGACAGGGGGCTGACGAGCAGTACTTC.

In DNA, the CDR3 is TGTGCCAGCAGCTCAGGGACAGGGATAGGCGGGGAGCTGTTTTTT. This translates into CASSSGTGIGGELFF. The V gene is TRBV7-2, the J gene TRBJ2-2; 9 nucleotides line up with TRBD1. The CDR3 is made up of 15 amino acids. CDR1 and CDR2 from the germline V gene are SGHTA and FQGNSA. Unmatched junction bases numbered 7, after V lost 4 bases and J lost 7 bases.

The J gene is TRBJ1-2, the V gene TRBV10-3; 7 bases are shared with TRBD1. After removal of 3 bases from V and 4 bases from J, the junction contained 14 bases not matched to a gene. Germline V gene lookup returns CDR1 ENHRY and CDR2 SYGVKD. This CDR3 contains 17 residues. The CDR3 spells CAISDSQGQWVGYGYTF. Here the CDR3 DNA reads TGTGCCATCAGTGATTCCCAGGGACAGTGGGTTGGCTATGGCTACACCTTC.

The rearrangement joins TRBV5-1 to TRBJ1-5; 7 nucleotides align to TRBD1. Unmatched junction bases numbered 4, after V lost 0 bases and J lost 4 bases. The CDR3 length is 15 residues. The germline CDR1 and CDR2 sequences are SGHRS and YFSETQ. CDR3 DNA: TGCGCCAGCAGCTTGGCCCCAGGGGGGAATCAGCCCCAGCATTTT. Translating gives CASSLAPGGNQPQHF.

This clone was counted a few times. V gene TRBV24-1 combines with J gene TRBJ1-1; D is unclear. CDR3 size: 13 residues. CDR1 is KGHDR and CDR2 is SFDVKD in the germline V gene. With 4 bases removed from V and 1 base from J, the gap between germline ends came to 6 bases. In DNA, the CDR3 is TGTGCCACCAGTGAAACGGGGAACACTGAAGCTTTCTTT. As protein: CATSETGNTEAFF.

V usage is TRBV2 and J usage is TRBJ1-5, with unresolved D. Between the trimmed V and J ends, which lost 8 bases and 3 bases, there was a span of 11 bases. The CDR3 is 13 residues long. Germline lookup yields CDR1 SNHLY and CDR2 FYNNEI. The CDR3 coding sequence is TGTGCCAGCGGCCGGGGAGCCAATCAGCCCCAGCATTTT. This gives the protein CASGRGANQPQHF.

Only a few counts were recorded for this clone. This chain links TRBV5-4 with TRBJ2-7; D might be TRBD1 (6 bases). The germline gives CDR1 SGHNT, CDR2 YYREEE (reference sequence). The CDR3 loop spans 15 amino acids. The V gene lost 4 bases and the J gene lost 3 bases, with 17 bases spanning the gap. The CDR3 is CASSQSRGDIYEQYF. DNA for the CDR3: TGTGCCAGCAGCCAGAGCAGGGGAGACATCTACGAGCAGTACTTC.

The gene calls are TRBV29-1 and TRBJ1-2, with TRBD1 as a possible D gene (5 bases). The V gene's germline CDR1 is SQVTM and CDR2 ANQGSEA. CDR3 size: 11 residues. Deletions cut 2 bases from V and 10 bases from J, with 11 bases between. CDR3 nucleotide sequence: TGCAGCGTTGAACAGGGCGAAGACTACACCTTC. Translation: CSVEQGEDYTF.

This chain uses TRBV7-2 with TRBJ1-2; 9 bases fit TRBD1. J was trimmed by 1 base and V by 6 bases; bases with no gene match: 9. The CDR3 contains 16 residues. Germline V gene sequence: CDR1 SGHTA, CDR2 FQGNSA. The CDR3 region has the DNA TGTGCCAGCAGGATACCGGGACAGGGCGGTAACTATGGCTACACCTTC. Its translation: CASRIPGQGGNYGYTF.

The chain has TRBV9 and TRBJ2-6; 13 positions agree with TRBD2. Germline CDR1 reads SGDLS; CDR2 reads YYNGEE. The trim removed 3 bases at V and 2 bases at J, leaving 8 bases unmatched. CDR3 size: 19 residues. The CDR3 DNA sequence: TGTGCCAGCAGCGAGGACCCACTAGCGGGAGGGCCTGGGGCCAACGTCCTGACTTTC. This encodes CASSEDPLAGGPGANVLTF.

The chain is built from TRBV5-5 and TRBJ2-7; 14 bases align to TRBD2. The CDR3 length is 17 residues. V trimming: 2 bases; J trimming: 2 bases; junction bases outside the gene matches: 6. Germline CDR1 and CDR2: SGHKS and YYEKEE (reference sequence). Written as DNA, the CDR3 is TGTGCCAGCAGCTTCCAGACTAGCGGGGGGGCCCCCTACGAGCAGTACTTC. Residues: CASSFQTSGGAPYEQYF.

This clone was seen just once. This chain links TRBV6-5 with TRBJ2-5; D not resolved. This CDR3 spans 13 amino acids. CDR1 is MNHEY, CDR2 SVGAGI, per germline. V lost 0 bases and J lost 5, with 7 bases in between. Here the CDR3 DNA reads TGTGCCAGCAGTTACTCAAGTCAGGAGACCCAGTACTTC. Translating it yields CASSYSSQETQYF.

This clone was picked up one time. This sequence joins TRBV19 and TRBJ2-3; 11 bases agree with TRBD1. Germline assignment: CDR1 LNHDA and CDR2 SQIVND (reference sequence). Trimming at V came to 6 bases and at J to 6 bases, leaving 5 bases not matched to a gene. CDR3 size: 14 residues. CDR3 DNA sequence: TGTGCCAGTAGGGCCGGGACAGGGGGGGATACGCAGTATTTT. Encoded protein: CASRAGTGGDTQYF.

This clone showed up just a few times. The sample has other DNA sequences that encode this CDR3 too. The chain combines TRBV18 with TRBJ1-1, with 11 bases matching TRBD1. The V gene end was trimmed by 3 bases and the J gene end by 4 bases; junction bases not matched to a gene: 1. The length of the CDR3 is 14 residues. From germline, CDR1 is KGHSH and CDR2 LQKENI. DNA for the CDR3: TGTGCCAGCTCACCCGGGACAGGGGGCACTGAAGCTTTCTTT. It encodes CASSPGTGGTEAFF.

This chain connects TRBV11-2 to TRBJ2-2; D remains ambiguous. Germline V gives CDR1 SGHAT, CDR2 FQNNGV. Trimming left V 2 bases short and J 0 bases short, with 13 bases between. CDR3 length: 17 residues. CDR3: CASSLQSLTANTGELFF. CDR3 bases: TGTGCCAGCAGCTTACAATCCCTCACGGCGAACACCGGGGAGCTGTTTTTT. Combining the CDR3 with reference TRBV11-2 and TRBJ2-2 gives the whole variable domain EAGVAQSPRYKIIEKRQSVAFWCNPISGHATLYWYQQILGQGPKLLIQFQNNGVVDDSQLPKDRFSAERLKGVDSTLKIQPAKLEDSAVYLCASSLQSLTANTGELFFGEGSRLTVL.

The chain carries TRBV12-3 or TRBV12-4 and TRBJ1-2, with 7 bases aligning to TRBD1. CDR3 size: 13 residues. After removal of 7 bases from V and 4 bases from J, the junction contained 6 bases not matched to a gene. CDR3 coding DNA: TGTGCCAGCACTCAACAGGGGAGCTATGGCTACACCTTC. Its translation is CASTQQGSYGYTF.

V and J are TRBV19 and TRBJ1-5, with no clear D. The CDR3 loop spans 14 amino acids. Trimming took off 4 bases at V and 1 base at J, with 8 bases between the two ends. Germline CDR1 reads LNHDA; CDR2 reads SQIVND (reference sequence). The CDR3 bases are TGTGCCAGTAGTAAGGCAGGAAGCAATCAGCCCCAGCATTTT. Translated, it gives CASSKAGSNQPQHF.

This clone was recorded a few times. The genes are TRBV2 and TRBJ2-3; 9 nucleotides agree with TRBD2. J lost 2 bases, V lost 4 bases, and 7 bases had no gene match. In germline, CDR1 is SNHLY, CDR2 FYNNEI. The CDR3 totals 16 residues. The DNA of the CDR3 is TGTGCCAGCAGTGCTGGAGCGGGGGGATCCACAGATACGCAGTATTTT. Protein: CASSAGAGGSTDTQYF. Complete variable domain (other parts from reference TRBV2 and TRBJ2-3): EPEVTQTPSHQVTQMGQEVILRCVPISNHLYFYWYRQILGQKVEFLVSFYNNEISEKSEIFDDQFSVERPDGSNFTLKIRSTKLEDSAMYFCASSAGAGGSTDTQYFGPGTRLTVL.

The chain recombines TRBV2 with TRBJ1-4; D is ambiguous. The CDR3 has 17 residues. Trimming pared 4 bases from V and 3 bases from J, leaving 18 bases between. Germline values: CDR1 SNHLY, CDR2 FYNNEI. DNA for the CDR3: TGTGCCAGCAGTGGTCCCGGGTTCGAGTCAGCTAATGAAAAACTGTTTTTT. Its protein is CASSGPGFESANEKLFF.

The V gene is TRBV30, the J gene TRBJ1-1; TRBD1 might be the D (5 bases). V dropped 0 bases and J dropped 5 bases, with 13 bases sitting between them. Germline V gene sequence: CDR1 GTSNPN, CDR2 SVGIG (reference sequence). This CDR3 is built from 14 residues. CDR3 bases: TGTGCCTGGAGTGTACTGCAGGGAGGTACTGAAGCTTTCTTT. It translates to CAWSVLQGGTEAFF.

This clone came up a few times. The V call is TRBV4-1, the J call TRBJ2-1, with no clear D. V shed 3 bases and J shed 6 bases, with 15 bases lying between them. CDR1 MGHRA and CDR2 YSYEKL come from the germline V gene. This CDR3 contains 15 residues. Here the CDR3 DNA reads TGCGCCAGCAGCCAGCGAGCTCTTTTTGGCAATGAGCAGTTCTTC. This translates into CASSQRALFGNEQFF.